This T cell receptor beta chain emerged from a study of T-cell reconstitution after alpha-beta-depleted transplantation in children. This CDR3 is built from 12 residues. V was clipped by 3 bases and J by 5 bases, with 4 bases between them. A TCRbeta library incorporating unique molecular identifiers was prepared. TCRdb reprocessed the PCR reads via MiXCR and lists one record per CDR3 protein. The sample holds 280,000 or so distinct CDR3 sequences, around 10% seen once. Many counts were recorded for this clonotype. This chain joins TRBV12-3 or TRBV12-4 and TRBJ1-4; D gene unclear. The sequence was collected from a male patient aged 2 to 10 who had a stem cell transplant for chronic granulomatous disease, so the T cells may come from the graft donor. Sequenced material: peripheral blood, taken 180 days after TCRalphabeta/CD19-depleted stem cell transplant. The CDR3 loop is CASSLRNEKLFF. CDR3 nucleotide sequence: TGTGCCAGCAGTTTGAGGAATGAAAAACTGTTTTTT.